Listed here are 19 T cell receptor beta chains from one sample, sequenced in a study of T cell repertoires in cytomegalovirus infection. A single record per CDR3 protein comes from TCRdb applying MiXCR to the reads. The table lists roughly 500,000 distinct CDR3 sequences, about 44% of them singletons, with around 44% in the top ten. Antigens for these TCRs are unknown. The sample was cultured PBMCs, taken from culture after CMV antigen stimulation. All receptors derive from a human donor in good health (CMV status not recorded). Some clones in this sample may be carry-over from other donors' samples.

This clonotype was counted only a few times. The CDR3 is CASSLRGGRAFF. As DNA, the CDR3 is TGTGCCAGCAGCTTGAGGGGGGGTCGGGCTTTCTTT. The chain recombines TRBV7-2 with TRBJ1-1, with D perhaps TRBD1 (6 bases). Germline CDR1 SGHTA, CDR2 FQGNSA. The V gene lost 3 bases and the J gene lost 11 bases, with 13 bases spanning the gap. This CDR3 region has 12 residues.

The V and J genes are TRBV7-9 and TRBJ1-5, with 9 nucleotides matching TRBD1. Germline V gene lookup returns CDR1 SEHNR and CDR2 FQNEAQ (reference sequence). The junction had 11 bases not matched to a gene; V was cut back by 2 bases and J by 9 bases. The CDR3 is made up of 16 amino acids. DNA of the CDR3: TGTGCCAGCAGCTTAACCCGTGACAGGGGGGGAGCGCCCCAGCATTTT. It encodes CASSLTRDRGGAPQHF. Filled out from reference TRBV7-9 and TRBJ1-5, the complete variable domain reads DTGVSQNPRHKITKRGQNVTFRCDPISEHNRLYWYRQTLGQGPEFLTYFQNEAQLEKSRLLSDRFSAERPKGSFSTLEIQRTEQGDSAMYLCASSLTRDRGGAPQHFGDGTRLSIL.

This clonotype showed up just a few times. The rearrangement links TRBV28 to TRBJ1-4; the D gene is possibly TRBD1 (6 bases). V was cut by 3 bases and J by 1 base, with 12 bases left in between. Germline CDR1 is MDHEN and CDR2 is SYDVKM. The CDR3 covers 16 residues. CDR3: CASSFLLQGTNEKLFF. CDR3 bases: TGTGCCAGCAGTTTCCTCCTACAGGGAACTAATGAAAAACTGTTTTTT.

This clonotype was seen only a few times. The V call is TRBV7-9, the J call TRBJ1-1; TRBD1 is a possible D gene (5 bases). Germline V gene lookup returns CDR1 SEHNR and CDR2 FQNEAQ (reference sequence). The V gene lost 5 bases and the J gene lost 6 bases, with 10 bases spanning the gap. The CDR3 length is 12 residues. Here the CDR3 DNA reads TGTGCCAGCAGCCACCGGGACCCTGAAGCTTTCTTT. It is translated as CASSHRDPEAFF.

This clonotype occurred a few times. The chain employs TRBV2 and TRBJ2-7; 7 nucleotides match TRBD2. Germline V gene data show CDR1 as SNHLY and CDR2 as FYNNEI. The CDR3 is made up of 14 amino acids. V lost 0 bases to trimming and J lost 7 bases; unmatched junction nucleotides: 6. In DNA form, the CDR3 reads TGTGCCAGCAGTGAAGCGGCAGGCGGGGGTGAGCAGTACTTC. Translation gives CASSEAAGGGEQYF.

This clonotype was counted only a few times. The chain combines TRBV7-2 with TRBJ2-3, with 16 nucleotides matching TRBD2. V lost 5 bases and J lost 6; bases outside the gene matches: 5. CDR1 is SGHTA, CDR2 FQGNSA, per germline. The CDR3 covers 16 residues. CDR3 nucleotide sequence: TGTGCCAGCAGCCCGGGACTAGCGGGGGGGAGGGATACGCAGTATTTT. Translating gives CASSPGLAGGRDTQYF.

This clonotype was seen a handful of times. V and J are TRBV4-1 and TRBJ1-5, with D uncertain. Germline V gives CDR1 MGHRA, CDR2 YSYEKL. This CDR3 has 15 residues. V was cut by 1 base and J by 3 bases, with 10 bases left in between. The CDR3 DNA reads TGCGCCAGCAGCCAAGTTGAAGGCCCCAATCAGCCCCAGCATTTT. This encodes CASSQVEGPNQPQHF.

This rearrangement joins TRBV28 to TRBJ2-3, with a possible D match to TRBD1 (6 bases). The V gene's germline CDR1 is MDHEN and CDR2 SYDVKM. CDR3 length: 15 amino acids. Trimming removed 5 bases at V and 2 bases at J, with 14 bases between. The CDR3 coding sequence is TGTGCCAGCAGTCTGACAGGCAGTAACACAGATACGCAGTATTTT. Translating gives CASSLTGSNTDTQYF.

This chain connects TRBV7-4 to TRBJ2-1, with D possibly TRBD2 on 5 matching bases. Germline-derived CDR1 and CDR2 are SGHVT and SQSDAQ. The CDR3 runs 14 residues. V was clipped by 3 bases and J by 4 bases, with 10 bases between them. The CDR3 is CASSFPSGYNEQFF. CDR3 bases: TGTGCCAGCAGCTTCCCCAGCGGATACAATGAGCAGTTCTTC.

The rearrangement uses TRBV11-3 and TRBJ1-1; D gene ambiguous. The CDR3 is 14 residues long. Germline CDR1 reads SGHNT; CDR2 reads YENEEA. Trimming stripped 0 bases from V and 5 bases from J, with 10 bases between. CDR3 in DNA: TGTGCCAGCAGCTTAGACCGATTCGGGACTGAAGCTTTCTTT. Its protein is CASSLDRFGTEAFF.

The V gene is TRBV18, the J gene TRBJ2-7; D unresolved. Trimming left V 2 bases short and J 4 bases short, with 6 bases between. The CDR3 totals 12 residues. Looked up from germline, CDR1 is KGHSH and CDR2 is LQKENI. As DNA, the CDR3 is TGTGCCAGCTCACCATCGTTGTACGAGCAGTACTTC. Translating it yields CASSPSLYEQYF.

The rearrangement joins TRBV7-6 to TRBJ2-3; 7 nucleotides align to TRBD2. Germline loops: CDR1 SGHVS, CDR2 FNYEAQ. The CDR3 has 14 amino acids. With V trimmed by 4 bases and J by 5 bases, 6 bases remained unmatched. The CDR3 region is CASSSGLVEDTQYF. The CDR3 DNA is TGTGCCAGCAGCTCAGGACTAGTTGAAGATACGCAGTATTTT.

The chain uses TRBV15 and TRBJ2-7, with D unclear. CDR1 and CDR2 (germline): LNHNV, YYDKDF (reference sequence). CDR3 length equals 12 residues. Between the trimmed V and J ends, which lost 5 bases and 3 bases, there was a span of 8 bases. The CDR3 sequence is CATSGMDYEQYF. CDR3 sequence (DNA): TGTGCCACCAGCGGTATGGACTACGAGCAGTACTTC.

The chain has TRBV11-2 and TRBJ2-5, with D hard to call. V gave up 4 bases and J gave up 1 base, with 10 bases separating them. Germline lookup yields CDR1 SGHAT and CDR2 FQNNGV. CDR3 length: 14 amino acids. CDR3 in amino acids: CASSSTRLQETQYF. DNA for the CDR3: TGTGCCAGCAGCTCTACCCGACTCCAAGAGACCCAGTACTTC.

This clonotype was counted only a few times. The V gene is TRBV7-2, the J gene TRBJ2-3, with 9 bases matching TRBD2. The junction had 7 bases not matched to a gene; V was cut back by 4 bases and J by 2 bases. The CDR3 has 16 amino acids. Per germline, CDR1 SGHTA and CDR2 FQGNSA. CDR3 DNA sequence: TGTGCCAGCAGCTCTACTAGCGGGCCCTACACAGATACGCAGTATTTT. It is translated as CASSSTSGPYTDTQYF.

The rearrangement uses TRBV12-3 or TRBV12-4 and TRBJ2-2, with D maybe TRBD1 (6 bases). CDR3 length equals 14 residues. V lost 6 bases and J 1 base, leaving 9 bases between the germline ends. CDR3 sequence reads: CASRPGQNTGELFF. CDR3 nucleotides: TGTGCCAGCAGACCGGGACAGAACACCGGGGAGCTGTTTTTT.

This clonotype was counted between two and nine times. The chain couples TRBV7-2 to TRBJ2-5; D gene unclear. The V gene lost 1 base and the J gene lost 7 bases, with 13 bases spanning the gap. This CDR3 is built from 14 residues. Germline values: CDR1 SGHTA, CDR2 FQGNSA. CDR3 sequence: CASSLEGLPRTQYF. Written as DNA, the CDR3 is TGTGCCAGCAGCTTAGAAGGGTTGCCCAGGACCCAGTACTTC. Together with reference TRBV7-2 and TRBJ2-5, the CDR3 gives the full variable domain: GAGVSQSPSNKVTEKGKDVELRCDPISGHTALYWYRQSLGQGLEFLIYFQGNSAPDKSGLPSDRFSAERTGGSVSTLTIQRTQQEDSAVYLCASSLEGLPRTQYFGPGTRLLVL.

The gene calls are TRBV2 and TRBJ2-4; 7 nucleotides match TRBD2. Germline V gene data show CDR1 as SNHLY and CDR2 as FYNNEI. This CDR3 has 13 amino acids. J lost 2 bases, V lost 10 bases, and 5 bases had no gene match. The CDR3 is CATLGTTKNIQYF. The CDR3, as DNA: TGTGCCACCCTCGGGACTACCAAAAACATTCAGTACTTC. The full variable domain, completed using reference TRBV2 and TRBJ2-4, is EPEVTQTPSHQVTQMGQEVILRCVPISNHLYFYWYRQILGQKVEFLVSFYNNEISEKSEIFDDQFSVERPDGSNFTLKIRSTKLEDSAMYFCATLGTTKNIQYFGAGTRLSVL.

The chain uses TRBV6-2 or TRBV6-3 and TRBJ2-1; 8 nucleotides align to TRBD2. This CDR3 is 11 amino acids long. V was clipped by 4 bases and J by 14 bases; unmatched bases: 4. CDR1 is MNHEY, CDR2 SVGEGT, per germline. Here the CDR3 reads CASSSGTREFF. CDR3 nucleotides: TGTGCCAGCAGTTCCGGGACTAGGGAGTTCTTC.